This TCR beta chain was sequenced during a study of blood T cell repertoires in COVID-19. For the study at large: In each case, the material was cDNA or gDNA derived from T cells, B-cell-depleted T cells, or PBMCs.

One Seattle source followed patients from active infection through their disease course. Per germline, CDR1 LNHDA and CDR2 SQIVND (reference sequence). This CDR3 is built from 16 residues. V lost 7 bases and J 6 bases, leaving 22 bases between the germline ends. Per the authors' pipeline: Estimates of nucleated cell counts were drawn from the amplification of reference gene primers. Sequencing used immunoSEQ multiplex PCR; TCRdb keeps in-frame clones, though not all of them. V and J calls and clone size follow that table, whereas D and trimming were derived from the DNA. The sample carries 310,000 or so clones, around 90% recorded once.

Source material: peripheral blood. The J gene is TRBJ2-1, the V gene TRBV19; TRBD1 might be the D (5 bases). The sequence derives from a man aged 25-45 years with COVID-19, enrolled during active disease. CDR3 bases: TGTGCCAGTACCGACACCCCCAGGGCGACAGTCAATGAGCAGTTCTTC. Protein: CASTDTPRATVNEQFF.